Below, 27 T cell receptor beta chains from the same sample are listed, as sequenced in a study of blood T cell repertoires in COVID-19. Profiled with immunoSEQ multiplex PCR; TCRdb holds only in-frame clones, not every one. Of some 230,000 clones listed, around 82% are singletons. Sequencing used peripheral blood. The source is a woman in her sixties or seventies with acute or convalescent COVID-19.

This clone was found once. This sequence joins TRBV5-1 and TRBJ1-2; TRBD1 might be the D (5 bases). The V gene lost 4 bases and the J gene lost 2 bases, with 9 bases spanning the gap. Germline assignment: CDR1 SGHRS and CDR2 YFSETQ. This CDR3 has 13 amino acids. The CDR3 here is CASSKDKNYGYTF. Written as DNA, the CDR3 is TGCGCCAGCAGCAAGGACAAGAACTATGGCTACACCTTC.

J is TRBJ2-2 and V is TRBV6-6; TRBD2 agrees at 11 bases. Per germline, CDR1 MNHNY and CDR2 SVGAGI (reference sequence). There are 17 residues in the CDR3. The ends lost 5 bases at V and 4 bases at J; junction bases unmatched: 9. CDR3 region: CASSRSGGAFSTGELFF. The CDR3 DNA is TGTGCCAGCAGTCGTAGCGGGGGGGCCTTTAGCACCGGGGAGCTGTTTTTT.

In its sample, this clone was seen once. The chain combines TRBV28 with TRBJ1-2, with D possibly being TRBD1 (5 bases). The germline gives CDR1 MDHEN, CDR2 SYDVKM. CDR3 length: 15 amino acids. V was pared by 1 base and J by 2 bases, with 11 bases between. DNA of the CDR3: TGTGCCAGCAGTTTATATTCGTCAGGGAACTATGGCTACACCTTC. Its translation: CASSLYSSGNYGYTF.

The CDR3 DNA reads TGTGCCAGCAGTACGACAGATAGCAATCAGCCCCAGCATTTT. Translating gives CASSTTDSNQPQHF. The rearrangement joins TRBV9 to TRBJ1-5; D is possibly TRBD1 (5 bases). Germline CDR1 SGDLS, CDR2 YYNGEE. Trimming took 5 bases from V and 0 from J, leaving 9 bases between them. The CDR3 runs 14 residues. The full variable domain, in which reference TRBV9 and TRBJ1-5 provide the parts outside the CDR3, is DSGVTQTPKHLITATGQRVTLRCSPRSGDLSVYWYQQSLDQGLQFLIQYYNGEERAKGNILERFSAQQFPDLHSELNLSSLELGDSALYFCASSTTDSNQPQHFGDGTRLSIL.

The genes are TRBV29-1 and TRBJ2-7; D may be TRBD2 (6 bases). The CDR3 length is 12 residues. Trimming took off 1 base at V and 4 bases at J, with 8 bases between the two ends. Germline V gives CDR1 SQVTM, CDR2 ANQGSEA. DNA of the CDR3: TGCAGCGTTGAAGGACGGGAGTACGAGCAGTACTTC. Its protein is CSVEGREYEQYF.

This chain uses TRBV3-1 (or the pseudogene TRBV3-2) with TRBJ1-2; TRBD1 aligns across 7 bases. V was pared by 3 bases and J by 4 bases, with 8 bases of the junction left unmatched. The CDR3 consists of 15 residues. The V gene's germline CDR1 is LGHDT and CDR2 YNNKEL (reference sequence). The CDR3, as DNA: TGTGCCAGCAGCCACCGGGACAGCTTTTTCTATGGCTACACCTTC. Translation: CASSHRDSFFYGYTF.

This clone was counted ten times or more. The J gene is TRBJ1-5, the V gene TRBV6-5, with a tentative D call TRBD1 (6 bases). V lost 2 bases, J lost 6 bases, and 8 bases lay in between. Looked up from germline, CDR1 is MNHEY and CDR2 is SVGAGI. The CDR3 runs to 13 residues. CDR3 in DNA: TGTGCCAGCAGTTACGGGGGGGCTCAGCCCCAGCATTTT. Protein: CASSYGGAQPQHF.

This clone was observed a single time. This chain links TRBV3-1 (or the pseudogene TRBV3-2) with TRBJ2-7, with TRBD1 matching 8 bases. This CDR3 has 14 amino acids. CDR1 and CDR2 (germline): LGHDT, YNNKEL (reference sequence). V was pared by 4 bases and J by 1 base, with 3 bases of the junction left unmatched. CDR3 region: CASSRTGGSYEQYF. The DNA for the CDR3 is TGTGCCAGCAGCCGTACAGGGGGATCCTACGAGCAGTACTTC.

The chain employs TRBV11-2 and TRBJ2-1; 9 bases fit TRBD1. J lost 7 bases, V lost 2 bases, and 6 bases had no gene match. Looked up from germline, CDR1 is SGHAT and CDR2 is FQNNGV. This CDR3 is built from 15 residues. CDR3: CASSLSRDRDNEQFF. DNA for the CDR3: TGTGCCAGCAGCTTATCTAGGGACAGGGATAATGAGCAGTTCTTC.

The chain carries TRBV3-1 (or the pseudogene TRBV3-2) and TRBJ2-7; TRBD2 is a possible D gene (7 bases). CDR1 and CDR2 (germline): LGHDT, YNNKEL (reference sequence). This CDR3 has 14 amino acids. V was clipped by 1 base and J by 7 bases, with 14 bases between them. CDR3 sequence reads: CASSQAGGPYEQYF. CDR3 DNA sequence: TGTGCCAGCAGCCAAGCGGGGGGCCCTTATGAGCAGTACTTC.

V is TRBV6-5 and J is TRBJ2-2; weak D call: TRBD2 (5 bases). The CDR3 runs 12 residues. V lost 6 bases and J lost 7, with 9 bases in between. CDR1 MNHEY and CDR2 SVGAGI come from the germline V gene. The CDR3 loop is CASSIGVGELFF. DNA of the CDR3: TGTGCCAGCAGCATCGGGGTCGGGGAGCTGTTTTTT.

The chain is built from TRBV28 and TRBJ2-7; 7 bases are a match to TRBD1. V lost 4 bases and J lost 5; bases outside the gene matches: 8. The germline CDR1 and CDR2 sequences are MDHEN and SYDVKM. The CDR3 contains 14 residues. CDR3 residues: CASSSGTAFHEQYF. The CDR3 bases are TGTGCCAGCAGTTCCGGGACAGCTTTTCACGAGCAGTACTTC. Full variable domain (outside the CDR3, taken from reference TRBV28 and TRBJ2-7): DVKVTQSSRYLVKRTGEKVFLECVQDMDHENMFWYRQDPGLGLRLIYFSYDVKMKEKGDIPEGYSVSREKKERFSLILESASTNQTSMYLCASSSGTAFHEQYFGPGTRLTVT.

This clone was observed a single time. This chain uses TRBV5-1 with TRBJ2-2; perhaps TRBD1 as D (6 bases). Germline V CDR1 and CDR2: SGHRS, YFSETQ. This CDR3 comprises 15 residues. Trimming removed 0 bases from V and 2 bases from J, with 8 bases in between. The CDR3 DNA follows: TGCGCCAGCAGCTTGGAACAGGGAAACACCGGGGAGCTGTTTTTT. This sequence encodes CASSLEQGNTGELFF.

CDR3 coding DNA: TGTGCCAGCAGCCCCCATTACACTGAAGCTTTCTTT. This codes for CASSPHYTEAFF. This chain uses TRBV16 with TRBJ1-1, with unresolved D. Trimming took 4 bases from V and 3 from J, leaving 6 bases between them. Germline V gene sequence: CDR1 KGHSY, CDR2 FQNENV. The CDR3 loop spans 12 amino acids.

This clone was counted only a few times. The rearrangement links TRBV6-1 to TRBJ1-2; TRBD1 matches 7 bases. CDR1 is MNHNS and CDR2 is SASEGT in the germline V gene. J was trimmed by 6 bases and V by 2 bases; bases with no gene match: 6. This CDR3 has 14 amino acids. The CDR3 DNA follows: TGTGCCAGCAGTGAAAGACAGGGTAGGGATGGCTACACCTTC. Amino acid sequence: CASSERQGRDGYTF.

The chain combines TRBV6-5 with TRBJ2-5; D gene unclear. The CDR3 contains 14 residues. V was clipped by 6 bases and J by 4 bases, with 15 bases between them. The germline V gene has CDR1 MNHEY and CDR2 SVGAGI. CDR3 DNA: TGTGCCAGCAGCCAGGCCAGCTCGTCAGAGACCCAGTACTTC. Its protein is CASSQASSSETQYF.

CDR3 sequence: CSASRQGVNSPLHF. CDR3 DNA sequence: TGCAGTGCTAGTAGGCAGGGGGTGAATTCACCCCTCCACTTT. The chain carries TRBV20-1 and TRBJ1-6; TRBD1 aligns across 7 bases. V dropped 3 bases and J dropped 7; count of bases not matched to a gene: 6. CDR3 length: 14 residues. In germline, CDR1 is DFQATT, CDR2 SNEGSKA (reference sequence).

The CDR3 nucleotides are TGTGCCAGCAGCTTGGCCGGTCTAGCGGGGGCTGAGCAGTTCTTC. Translation gives CASSLAGLAGAEQFF. The genes are TRBV5-4 and TRBJ2-1; 10 bases map to TRBD2. The CDR3 length is 15 residues. The ends lost 0 bases at V and 9 bases at J; junction bases unmatched: 6. Germline CDR1 SGHNT, CDR2 YYREEE (reference sequence). Based on the CDR3 plus reference TRBV5-4 and TRBJ2-1, the full variable domain is ETGVTQSPTHLIKTRGQQVTLRCSSQSGHNTVSWYQQALGQGPQFIFQYYREEENGRGNFPPRFSGLQFPNYSSELNVNALELDDSALYLCASSLAGLAGAEQFFGPGTRLTVL.

The chain uses TRBV7-2 and TRBJ1-4; TRBD1 might be the D (5 bases). The V end lost 1 base, the J end lost 8 bases, and 14 bases lay between the germline ends. Germline V CDR1 and CDR2: SGHTA, FQGNSA. The CDR3 loop spans 15 amino acids. The CDR3 loop reads CASSLDRQGSEKLFF. The CDR3 DNA sequence: TGTGCCAGCAGCTTAGATCGGCAGGGAAGCGAAAAACTGTTTTTT.

Here the CDR3 reads CASSPGGGREETQYF. The CDR3 nucleotides read TGTGCCAGCAGTCCCGGCGGGGGGCGGGAAGAGACCCAGTACTTC. The V and J genes are TRBV5-4 and TRBJ2-5; TRBD2 matches at 8 bases. The germline gives CDR1 SGHNT, CDR2 YYREEE (reference sequence). This CDR3 contains 15 residues. Trimming at V came to 5 bases and at J to 3 bases, leaving 9 bases not matched to a gene. The full variable domain, its missing parts supplied by reference TRBV5-4 and TRBJ2-5, is ETGVTQSPTHLIKTRGQQVTLRCSSQSGHNTVSWYQQALGQGPQFIFQYYREEENGRGNFPPRFSGLQFPNYSSELNVNALELDDSALYLCASSPGGGREETQYFGPGTRLLVL.

This rearrangement joins TRBV7-2 to TRBJ2-7, with 15 bases identical to TRBD2. The CDR3 has 16 amino acids. Germline V CDR1 and CDR2: SGHTA, FQGNSA. V shed 4 bases and J 0 bases; nucleotides not matched to a gene: 1. CDR3 amino acids: CASSWTSGGGSYEQYF. The CDR3 DNA reads TGTGCCAGCAGCTGGACTAGCGGGGGGGGCTCCTACGAGCAGTACTTC.

This clone was seen more than once but under ten times. This chain joins TRBV30 and TRBJ1-3, with TRBD1 identical over 10 bases. V gave up 3 bases and J gave up 4 bases; unmatched junction bases: 12. In germline, CDR1 is GTSNPN, CDR2 SVGIG (reference sequence). CDR3 length equals 17 residues. CDR3 DNA sequence: TGTGCCTGGAGCCTGGGACAGGGGTTTTTTTCAGGAAACACCATATATTTT. This translates into CAWSLGQGFFSGNTIYF. The whole variable domain, filled in from reference TRBV30 and TRBJ1-3, reads SQTIHQWPATLVQPVGSPLSLECTVEGTSNPNLYWYRQAAGRGLQLLFYSVGIGQISSEVPQNLSASRPQDRQFILSSKKLLLSDSGFYLCAWSLGQGFFSGNTIYFGEGSWLTVV.

This chain links TRBV7-3 with TRBJ2-1, with 8 bases identical to TRBD2. V lost 6 bases, J lost 6 bases, and 10 bases stayed unmatched. The CDR3 is 15 amino acids. Germline lookup yields CDR1 SGHTA and CDR2 FQGTGA. The CDR3 DNA sequence: TGTGCCAGCAGGGATCCGGGACTAGAAAGCAATGAGCAGTTCTTC. Protein product: CASRDPGLESNEQFF.

The CDR3 spells CASSDGLAGHNEQFF. For the CDR3, the DNA is TGTGCCAGCAGCGACGGACTAGCGGGGCACAATGAGCAGTTCTTC. The gene calls are TRBV7-2 and TRBJ2-1; 12 bases align to TRBD2. Germline V gives CDR1 SGHTA, CDR2 FQGNSA. The CDR3 loop spans 15 amino acids. J was trimmed by 5 bases and V by 5 bases; bases with no gene match: 4.

This chain uses TRBV27 with TRBJ1-2; TRBD1 aligns across 12 bases. The ends lost 6 bases at V and 8 bases at J; junction bases unmatched: 19. Germline V gives CDR1 MNHEY, CDR2 SMNVEV (reference sequence). CDR3 length: 18 amino acids. The CDR3 here is CASSSVTGTGGDFRGYTF. The CDR3 nucleotides are TGTGCCAGCAGCTCCGTGACCGGGACAGGGGGCGATTTTCGCGGCTACACCTTC.

This clone was seen a single time. CDR3 loop: CASRQGRENSPLHF. The CDR3 DNA reads as TGTGCCAGCAGACAAGGCAGGGAAAATTCACCCCTCCACTTT. The chain is built from TRBV9 and TRBJ1-6, with TRBD1 as a possible D gene (5 bases). The CDR3 has 14 amino acids. From germline, CDR1 is SGDLS and CDR2 YYNGEE. V was shortened by 5 bases and J by 7 bases, with 13 bases between the two germline ends.

The chain uses TRBV2 and TRBJ1-1; D is possibly TRBD1 (5 bases). V gave up 6 bases and J gave up 4 bases, with 12 bases separating them. The CDR3 totals 13 residues. The germline V gene encodes CDR1 SNHLY and CDR2 FYNNEI. CDR3 residues: CASSRQSPTEAFF. The CDR3 nucleotides are TGTGCCAGCAGCCGACAGTCGCCCACTGAAGCTTTCTTT. The full variable domain, its missing parts supplied by reference TRBV2 and TRBJ1-1, is EPEVTQTPSHQVTQMGQEVILRCVPISNHLYFYWYRQILGQKVEFLVSFYNNEISEKSEIFDDQFSVERPDGSNFTLKIRSTKLEDSAMYFCASSRQSPTEAFFGQGTRLTVV.